This T cell receptor beta chain was identified during a study of T cell changes during pregnancy in multiple sclerosis. The data were produced by immunoSEQ multiplex PCR, yet TCRdb's version contains in-frame clones alone and is incomplete. The sample includes about 94,000 clones, 94% of them seen just once. V lost 4 bases, J lost 1 base, and 8 bases lay in between. The CDR3 runs to 13 residues. Per germline, CDR1 SGHKS and CDR2 YYEKEE (reference sequence). This specimen was peripheral blood, taken in the third trimester of pregnancy. The source of this sequence is a female donor with multiple sclerosis, enrolled in a pregnancy study. The chain couples TRBV5-5 to TRBJ1-1; a weak D match, TRBD1 (5 bases). This CDR3 reads CASSGRANTEAFF. The CDR3 coding sequence is TGTGCCAGCAGCGGCAGGGCGAACACTGAAGCTTTCTTT.